The 19 T cell receptor beta chains in this list originate from one sample, sequenced in a study of T cells after yellow fever vaccination. TCRdb fed the 5' RACE reads into MiXCR, producing one record per CDR3 protein. The table has a few hundred thousand distinct CDR3 sequences, 8.1% seen once. Material: PBMCs, obtained about 41 days after the first yellow fever vaccination. The receptors here all came from a man younger than 35 who received the YFV17D yellow fever vaccine.

The genes are TRBV11-2 and TRBJ2-1; 12 positions match TRBD2. With 4 bases clipped from V and 7 bases from J, the junction kept 11 bases outside the gene matches. CDR3 size: 17 residues. Per germline, CDR1 SGHAT and CDR2 FQNNGV. The CDR3 DNA follows: TGTGCCAGCAGCTCTACTCCTAGCGGGGGGGCTTATAATGAGCAGTTCTTC. This encodes CASSSTPSGGAYNEQFF. The entire variable domain, with the rest obtained from reference TRBV11-2 and TRBJ2-1, is as follows: EAGVAQSPRYKIIEKRQSVAFWCNPISGHATLYWYQQILGQGPKLLIQFQNNGVVDDSQLPKDRFSAERLKGVDSTLKIQPAKLEDSAVYLCASSSTPSGGAYNEQFFGPGTRLTVL.

This clonotype was seen only a few times. The gene calls are TRBV18 and TRBJ2-1; a possible D gene is TRBD2 (6 bases). Between the trimmed V and J ends, which lost 2 bases and 6 bases, there was a span of 11 bases. Per the germline V gene, CDR1 is KGHSH and CDR2 is LQKENI. The CDR3 runs to 14 residues. The CDR3 protein is CASSPFSGGNEQFF. CDR3 bases: TGTGCCAGCTCACCATTTAGCGGCGGCAATGAGCAGTTCTTC.

The chain joins TRBV5-8 to TRBJ2-7; possibly TRBD1 for D (5 bases). Trimming left V 6 bases short and J 6 bases short, with 19 bases between. CDR3 length equals 14 residues. Per germline, CDR1 SGHTS and CDR2 YDEGEE. CDR3 coding DNA: TGTGCCAGCACCAACGGCCGGCAGGGAAGCGAGCAGTACGTC. It codes for CASTNGRQGSEQYV.

There are a few counts of this clonotype. The chain combines TRBV5-1 with TRBJ2-2, with a possible D match to TRBD2 (5 bases). The V and J ends lost 2 bases and 6 bases respectively, with 11 bases between them. Germline V gene data show CDR1 as SGHRS and CDR2 as YFSETQ. CDR3 length: 14 residues. The CDR3 DNA sequence: TGCGCCAGCAGCTTCGGACTCCAGGCCGGGGAGCTGTTTTTT. Protein sequence: CASSFGLQAGELFF.

The sample holds a few counts of this clonotype. V usage is TRBV24-1 and J usage is TRBJ2-2; no definite D call. The germline gives CDR1 KGHDR, CDR2 SFDVKD. This CDR3 is 12 amino acids long. The V gene lost 6 bases and the J gene lost 7 bases, with 8 bases spanning the gap. CDR3 loop: CATSKGYGELFF. CDR3 nucleotides: TGTGCCACCAGTAAGGGTTACGGGGAGCTGTTTTTT.

This clonotype has a handful of counts. For the CDR3, the DNA is TGTGCCAGCAGCTGGGCGACAGGGAGGGAGCAGTACTTC. It specifies CASSWATGREQYF. The chain joins TRBV7-9 to TRBJ2-7; weak D call: TRBD1 (7 bases). Germline CDR1 SEHNR, CDR2 FQNEAQ (reference sequence). V dropped 4 bases and J dropped 7 bases, with 14 bases sitting between them. The CDR3 has 13 amino acids. Looking up the rest from reference TRBV7-9 and TRBJ2-7 gives the full variable domain: DTGVSQNPRHKITKRGQNVTFRCDPISEHNRLYWYRQTLGQGPEFLTYFQNEAQLEKSRLLSDRFSAERPKGSFSTLEIQRTEQGDSAMYLCASSWATGREQYFGPGTRLTVT.

In its sample, this clonotype was seen many times. In DNA form, the CDR3 reads TGCGCCAGCAGCTTGAGTTCAGGGGGGAACCAGCCCCAGCATTTT. Its translation: CASSLSSGGNQPQHF. This chain joins TRBV5-1 and TRBJ1-5; 7 positions match TRBD1. Looked up from germline, CDR1 is SGHRS and CDR2 is YFSETQ. The CDR3 consists of 15 residues. The trim removed 1 base at V and 7 bases at J, leaving 8 bases unmatched.

This clonotype has more than one count but fewer than ten. V is TRBV12-3 or TRBV12-4 and J is TRBJ1-3; D remains ambiguous. The CDR3 sequence is 14 residues long. V lost 7 bases and J lost 5, with 15 bases in between. The CDR3 nucleotides are TGTGCCAGCAACCGGACCCTCTCGAGAAACACCATATATTTT. Its translation: CASNRTLSRNTIYF.

This clonotype has a handful of counts. The rearrangement links TRBV7-9 to TRBJ2-7; D perhaps matches TRBD1 (6 bases). The CDR3 extends over 13 amino acids. From germline, CDR1 is SEHNR and CDR2 FQNEAQ (reference sequence). V shed 6 bases and J shed 4 bases, with 13 bases lying between them. CDR3 loop: CASRSTGSYEQYV. The CDR3 DNA reads TGTGCCAGCAGAAGTACAGGGTCGTACGAGCAGTACGTC.

The chain employs TRBV7-2 and TRBJ2-3; TRBD2 agrees at 8 bases. This CDR3 is 15 amino acids long. With 8 bases clipped from V and 7 bases from J, the junction kept 14 bases outside the gene matches. The V gene's germline CDR1 is SGHTA and CDR2 FQGNSA. The CDR3 sequence is CASGPQTSEGNTQYF. Here the CDR3 DNA reads TGTGCCAGCGGACCTCAGACTAGCGAAGGAAATACGCAGTATTTT.

This clonotype was seen only a few times. The chain links TRBV5-1 to TRBJ1-5, with D tentatively TRBD1 (5 bases). V gave up 1 base and J gave up 1 base, with 9 bases separating them. The CDR3 sequence is 15 residues long. In germline, CDR1 is SGHRS, CDR2 YFSETQ. This CDR3 is CASSLQGASNQPQHF. The DNA of the CDR3 is TGCGCCAGCAGCTTGCAGGGCGCGAGCAATCAGCCCCAGCATTTT. The variable domain in full, completed from reference TRBV5-1 and TRBJ1-5, reads KAGVTQTPRYLIKTRGQQVTLSCSPISGHRSVSWYQQTPGQGLQFLFEYFSETQRNKGNFPGRFSGRQFSNSRSEMNVSTLELGDSALYLCASSLQGASNQPQHFGDGTRLSIL.

This clonotype has only a few counts. J is TRBJ2-2 and V is TRBV18; D is unclear. The V end lost 3 bases, the J end lost 0 bases, and 8 bases lay between the germline ends. The length of the CDR3 is 15 residues. Germline assignment: CDR1 KGHSH and CDR2 LQKENI. CDR3 sequence reads: CASSPLAANTGELFF. CDR3 nucleotide sequence: TGTGCCAGCTCACCTCTGGCGGCGAACACCGGGGAGCTGTTTTTT.

The chain recombines TRBV7-2 with TRBJ2-2; possible D gene TRBD1, 5 bases. Germline V CDR1 and CDR2: SGHTA, FQGNSA. CDR3 length equals 12 residues. V shed 7 bases and J shed 6 bases, with 9 bases lying between them. This CDR3 reads CASTPGPGELFF. In DNA form, the CDR3 reads TGTGCCAGCACCCCAGGGCCCGGGGAGCTGTTTTTT.

The table lists this clonotype with a few counts. The rearrangement joins TRBV29-1 to TRBJ1-1; D remains unclear. Germline V lookup: CDR1 SQVTM, CDR2 ANQGSEA. This CDR3 comprises 14 residues. Trimming removed 7 bases at V and 0 bases at J, with 15 bases between. The DNA for the CDR3 is TGCAGCGCCGACAAACCGCTGATGAACACTGAAGCTTTCTTT. Residues: CSADKPLMNTEAFF.

The chain links TRBV28 to TRBJ2-1; D is uncertain. The CDR3 sequence is 16 residues long. The germline V gene has CDR1 MDHEN and CDR2 SYDVKM. Deletions cut 3 bases from V and 8 bases from J, with 20 bases between. For the CDR3, the DNA is TGTGCCAGCAGTTTCAGTGGATTCGTGGGTTTCGATGAGCAGTTCTTC. Amino acid sequence: CASSFSGFVGFDEQFF.

This clonotype has more than one count but fewer than ten. The chain has TRBV5-5 and TRBJ2-7, with D perhaps given as TRBD1 or TRBD2 (5 bases each). This CDR3 is 13 amino acids long. Germline lookup yields CDR1 SGHKS and CDR2 YYEKEE (reference sequence). The V gene lost 4 bases and the J gene lost 4 bases, with 12 bases spanning the gap. The CDR3 protein is CASSPPGPYEQYF. CDR3 in DNA: TGTGCCAGCAGCCCCCCGGGACCTTACGAGCAGTACTTC.

J is TRBJ2-1 and V is TRBV20-1, with 7 bases that match TRBD2. CDR1 and CDR2 from the germline V gene are DFQATT and SNEGSKA (reference sequence). CDR3 length: 16 amino acids. V trimming: 0 bases; J trimming: 2 bases; junction bases outside the gene matches: 7. DNA for the CDR3: TGCAGTGCTAGAGATAGTAAGGCGGGGGCCTACAATGAGCAGTTCTTC. Translating gives CSARDSKAGAYNEQFF.

The V and J genes are TRBV10-3 and TRBJ2-1; TRBD1 is a possible D gene (5 bases). The CDR3 extends over 12 amino acids. The germline V gene encodes CDR1 ENHRY and CDR2 SYGVKD. V was clipped by 4 bases and J by 4 bases, with 5 bases between them. The chain's CDR3 is CAISAGYNEQFF. The CDR3 DNA is TGTGCCATCAGTGCAGGGTACAATGAGCAGTTCTTC.

The chain employs TRBV2 and TRBJ2-2; no firm D call. V was cut by 7 bases and J by 5 bases, with 17 bases left in between. The V gene's germline CDR1 is SNHLY and CDR2 FYNNEI. There are 15 residues in the CDR3. CDR3 coding DNA: TGTGCCAGCACCTCCGAGGCGCCCGGGACCGGGGAGCTGTTTTTT. This translates into CASTSEAPGTGELFF.